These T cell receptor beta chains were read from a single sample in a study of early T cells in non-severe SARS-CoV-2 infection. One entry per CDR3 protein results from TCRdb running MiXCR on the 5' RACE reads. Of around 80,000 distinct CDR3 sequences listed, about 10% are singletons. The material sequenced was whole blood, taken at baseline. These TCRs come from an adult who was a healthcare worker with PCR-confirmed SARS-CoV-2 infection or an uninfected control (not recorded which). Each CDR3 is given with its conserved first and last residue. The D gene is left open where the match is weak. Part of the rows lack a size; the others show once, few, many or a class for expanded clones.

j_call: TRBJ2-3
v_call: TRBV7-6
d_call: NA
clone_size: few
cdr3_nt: TGTGCCAGCAGGCCCGTCGGGCGGGATACGCAGTATTTT
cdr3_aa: CASRPVGRDTQYF

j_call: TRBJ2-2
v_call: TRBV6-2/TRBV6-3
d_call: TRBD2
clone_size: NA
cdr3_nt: TGTGCCAGCAGTTACCCTAGCGGGAGAGGGAACACCGGGGAGCTGTTTTTT
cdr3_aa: CASSYPSGRGNTGELFF

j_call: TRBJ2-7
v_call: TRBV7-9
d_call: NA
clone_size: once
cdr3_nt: TGTGCCAGCAGCTTAGACCCACATGCCTACGAGCAGTACTTC
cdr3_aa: CASSLDPHAYEQYF

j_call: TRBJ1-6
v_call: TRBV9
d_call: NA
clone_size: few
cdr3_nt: TGTGCCAGCCAACTGAACTATAATTCACCCCTCCACTTT
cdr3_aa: CASQLNYNSPLHF

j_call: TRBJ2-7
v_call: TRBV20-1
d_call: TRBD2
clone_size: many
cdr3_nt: TGCAGTGGCCATAGCGGGAGGAGGTACGAGCAGTACTTC
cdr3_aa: CSGHSGRRYEQYF

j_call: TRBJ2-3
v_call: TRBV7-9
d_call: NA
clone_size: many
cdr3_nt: TGTGCCAGCAGCTTAGATTCATTCGGGTTCACAGATACGCAGTATTTT
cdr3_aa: CASSLDSFGFTDTQYF

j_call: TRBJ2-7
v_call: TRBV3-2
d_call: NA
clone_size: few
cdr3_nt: TGTGCCAGCAGCCGAGTACCTCTTACTAGCGGATCCTACGAGCAGTACTTC
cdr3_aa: CASSRVPLTSGSYEQYF

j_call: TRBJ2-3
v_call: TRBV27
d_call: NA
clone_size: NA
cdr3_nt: TGTGCCAGCAGTTTATTGGAGAGTAGGGATACGCAGTATTTT
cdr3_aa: CASSLLESRDTQYF

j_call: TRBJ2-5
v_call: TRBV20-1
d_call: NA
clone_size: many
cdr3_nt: TGCAGTGCTAGAGCACTTGATAAAGAGACCCAGTACTTC
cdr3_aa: CSARALDKETQYF

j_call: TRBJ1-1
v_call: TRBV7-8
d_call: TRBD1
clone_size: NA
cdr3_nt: TGTGCCAGCAGCTTAGGGACAGGGTTGGGGACTGAAGCTTTCTTT
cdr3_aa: CASSLGTGLGTEAFF

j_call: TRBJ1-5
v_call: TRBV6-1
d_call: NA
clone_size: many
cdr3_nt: TGTGCCAGCAGCGGAGAGGGGCGGCCCCAGCATTTT
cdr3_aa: CASSGEGRPQHF

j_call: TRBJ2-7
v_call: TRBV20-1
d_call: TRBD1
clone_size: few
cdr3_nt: TGCAGTGCTAGCCGACAGGGGGCATACGAGCAGTACTTC
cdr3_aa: CSASRQGAYEQYF

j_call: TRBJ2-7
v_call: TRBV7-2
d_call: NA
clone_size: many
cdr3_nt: TGTGCCAGCAGCTTAGTCGCAGGGACAAGCGAGCAGTACTTC
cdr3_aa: CASSLVAGTSEQYF

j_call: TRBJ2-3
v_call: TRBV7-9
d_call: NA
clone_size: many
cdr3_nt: TGTGCCAGCAGCACCGGGGTCACCCTTTTGGGCACAGATACGCAGTATTTT
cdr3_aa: CASSTGVTLLGTDTQYF

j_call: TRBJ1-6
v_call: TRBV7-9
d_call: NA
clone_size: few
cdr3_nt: TGTGCCAGCAGCTTAGTTTCGACAGATAATTCACCCCTCCACTTT
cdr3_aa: CASSLVSTDNSPLHF

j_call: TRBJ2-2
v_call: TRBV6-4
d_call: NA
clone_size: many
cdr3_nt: TGTGCCAGCAGTGAAGACCCCTACACCGGGGAGCTGTTTTTT
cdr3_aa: CASSEDPYTGELFF

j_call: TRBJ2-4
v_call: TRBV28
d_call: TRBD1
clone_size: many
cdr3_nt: TGTGCCAGCAGTTTGAACCGGGACAGGGCAAAAAACATTCAGTACTTC
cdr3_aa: CASSLNRDRAKNIQYF

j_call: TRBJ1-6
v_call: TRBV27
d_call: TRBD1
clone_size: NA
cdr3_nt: TGTGCCAGCAGTTCCACCCTCAGGGGGAGCTCCTATAATTCACCCCTCCACTTT
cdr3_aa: CASSSTLRGSSYNSPLHF

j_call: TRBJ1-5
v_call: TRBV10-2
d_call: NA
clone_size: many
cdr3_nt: TGCGCCAGCAGCCCGGATTTTTATCAGCCCCAGCATTTT
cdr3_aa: CASSPDFYQPQHF

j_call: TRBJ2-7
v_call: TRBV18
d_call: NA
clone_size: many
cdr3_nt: TGTGCCAGCTCCGGGGCGGACAGTTCTCAAATCAGGAAGTACTTC
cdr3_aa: CASSGADSSQIRKYF

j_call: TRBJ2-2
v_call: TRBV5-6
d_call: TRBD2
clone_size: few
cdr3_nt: TGTGCCAGCAGCTTGAATCGTCTAGCGGACACCGGGGAGCTGTTTTTT
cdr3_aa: CASSLNRLADTGELFF

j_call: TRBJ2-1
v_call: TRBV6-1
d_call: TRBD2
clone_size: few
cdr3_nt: TGTGCCAGCATAGCGGGAGTGGGCTACAATGAGCAGTTCTTC
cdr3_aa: CASIAGVGYNEQFF

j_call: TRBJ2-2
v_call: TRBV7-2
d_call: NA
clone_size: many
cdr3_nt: TGTGCCAGCAGCCCAAGGCGCGCCGGGGAGCTGTTTTTT
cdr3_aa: CASSPRRAGELFF

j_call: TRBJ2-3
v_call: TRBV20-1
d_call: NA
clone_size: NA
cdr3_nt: TGCAGTGCTAGTGGAGGGTTTGGGGCCACAGATACGCAGTATTTT
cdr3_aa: CSASGGFGATDTQYF

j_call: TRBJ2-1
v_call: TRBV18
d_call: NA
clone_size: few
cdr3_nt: TGTGCCAGCTCATCGATAAGTGAGCAGTTCTTC
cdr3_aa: CASSSISEQFF

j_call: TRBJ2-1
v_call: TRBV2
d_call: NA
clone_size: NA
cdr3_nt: TGTGCCAGCAGGGCCTATGGGGGTGATGAGCAGTTCTTC
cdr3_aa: CASRAYGGDEQFF

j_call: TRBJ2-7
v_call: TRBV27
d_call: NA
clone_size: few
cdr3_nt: TGTGCCAGCAGTTCCCTAAGGTTCTCCTACGAGCAGTACTTC
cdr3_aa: CASSSLRFSYEQYF

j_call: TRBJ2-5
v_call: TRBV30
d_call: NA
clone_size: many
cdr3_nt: TGTGCCTGGAGTCCTAAGCTAGCTCTTTCTGGAGAGACCCAGTACTTC
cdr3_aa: CAWSPKLALSGETQYF

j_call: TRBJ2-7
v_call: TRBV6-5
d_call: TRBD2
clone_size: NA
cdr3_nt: TGTGCCAGCAGTTCCTTCCGTCCCTCGGGGGGCTACGAGCAGTACTTC
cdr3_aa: CASSSFRPSGGYEQYF

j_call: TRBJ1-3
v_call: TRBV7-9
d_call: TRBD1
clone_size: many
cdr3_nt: TGTGCCAGCAGCTTCCCCAGGGGGCTTGAAAACACCATATATTTT
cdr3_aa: CASSFPRGLENTIYF

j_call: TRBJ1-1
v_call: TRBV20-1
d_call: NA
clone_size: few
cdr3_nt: TGCAGTGCCAATTCCTGGAACCCTGGGGACACTGAAGCTTTCTTT
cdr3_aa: CSANSWNPGDTEAFF

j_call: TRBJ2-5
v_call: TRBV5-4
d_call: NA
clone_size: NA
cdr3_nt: TGTGCCAGCAGCCAGTGGGGAAGCGAGACCCAGTACTTC
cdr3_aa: CASSQWGSETQYF

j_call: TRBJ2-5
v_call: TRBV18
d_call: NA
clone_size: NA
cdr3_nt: TGTGCCAGCTCACCACTTATTCCGCGGGACCAAGAGACCCAGTACTTC
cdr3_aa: CASSPLIPRDQETQYF

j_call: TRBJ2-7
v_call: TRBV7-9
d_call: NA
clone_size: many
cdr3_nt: TGTGCCAGCCAAGGCAGGGCCTACGAGCAGTACTTC
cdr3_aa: CASQGRAYEQYF

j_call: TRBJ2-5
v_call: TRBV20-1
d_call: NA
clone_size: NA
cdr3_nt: TGCAGTGCTGGCAAACTAATAGAGACCCAGTACTTC
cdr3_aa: CSAGKLIETQYF

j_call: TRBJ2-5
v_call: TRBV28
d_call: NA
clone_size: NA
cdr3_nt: TGTGCCAGCAGTTTCCGGACAGAGACCCAGTACTTC
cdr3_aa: CASSFRTETQYF

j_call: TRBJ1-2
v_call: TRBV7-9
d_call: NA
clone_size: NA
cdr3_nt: TGTGCCAGCAGCTTAGGGCAGAAAACCTATGGCTACACCTTC
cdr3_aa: CASSLGQKTYGYTF

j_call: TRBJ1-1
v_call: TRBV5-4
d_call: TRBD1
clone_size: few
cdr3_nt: TGTGCCAGCAGCCCGCCTCCGGGACAGGGGGCGATGGTAACTGAAGCTTTCTTT
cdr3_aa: CASSPPPGQGAMVTEAFF

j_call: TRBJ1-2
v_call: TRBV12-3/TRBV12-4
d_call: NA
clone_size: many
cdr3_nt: TGTGCCAGCAGTGCCGGACAGCGAACGAACTATGGCTACACCTTC
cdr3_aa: CASSAGQRTNYGYTF

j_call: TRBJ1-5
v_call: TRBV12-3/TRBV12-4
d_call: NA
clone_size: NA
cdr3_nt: TGTGCCAGCAGTCCGGGACACTCCGGGCGACAGCCCCAGCATTTT
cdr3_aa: CASSPGHSGRQPQHF

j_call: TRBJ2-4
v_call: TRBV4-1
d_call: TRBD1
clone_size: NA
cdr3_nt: TGCGCCAGCAGCCAAGCGGCTACTAACAGGGGAGCCAAAAACATTCAGTACTTC
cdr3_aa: CASSQAATNRGAKNIQYF

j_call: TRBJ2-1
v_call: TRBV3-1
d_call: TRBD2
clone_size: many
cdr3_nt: TGTGCCAGCAGCGCGACTAGCGGGGGCAAGGGGAATGAGCAGTTCTTC
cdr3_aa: CASSATSGGKGNEQFF

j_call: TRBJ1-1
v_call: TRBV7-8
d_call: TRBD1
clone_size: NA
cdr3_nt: TGTGCCAGCAGCCTCCAGGGGGCGGGGAACACTGAAGCTTTCTTT
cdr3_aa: CASSLQGAGNTEAFF

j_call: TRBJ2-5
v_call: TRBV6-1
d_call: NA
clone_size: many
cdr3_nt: TGTGCCAGCAGTGGGGGGAGTAACCGAGAGACCCAGTACTTC
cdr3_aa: CASSGGSNRETQYF

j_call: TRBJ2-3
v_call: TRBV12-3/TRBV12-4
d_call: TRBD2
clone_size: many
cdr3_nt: TGTGCCAGCAGTCTACGACTAGCGGGAATCTCAGATACGCAGTATTTT
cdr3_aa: CASSLRLAGISDTQYF

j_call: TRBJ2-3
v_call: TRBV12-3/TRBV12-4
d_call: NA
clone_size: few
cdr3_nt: TGTGCCAGCAGTTTAGCCACCTCAGCCAGGTCTAGCACAGATACGCAGTATTTT
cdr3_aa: CASSLATSARSSTDTQYF

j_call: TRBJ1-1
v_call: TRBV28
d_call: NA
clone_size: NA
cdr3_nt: TGTGCCAGCAGTTTAATAGGGGATCCTACTGAAGCTTTCTTT
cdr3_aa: CASSLIGDPTEAFF

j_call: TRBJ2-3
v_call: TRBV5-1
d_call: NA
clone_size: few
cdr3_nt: TGCGCCAGCAGCTTGGGTATGGGCGCAGATACGCAGTATTTT
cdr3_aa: CASSLGMGADTQYF

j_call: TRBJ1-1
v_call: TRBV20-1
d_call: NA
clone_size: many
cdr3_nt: TGCAGTGCTAGAGCATCTGGGGTCACTGAAGCTTTCTTT
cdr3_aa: CSARASGVTEAFF

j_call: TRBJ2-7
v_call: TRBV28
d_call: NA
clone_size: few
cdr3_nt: TGTGCCAGCAGCCCGGGAGATACCTCCTACGAGCAGTACTTC
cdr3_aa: CASSPGDTSYEQYF

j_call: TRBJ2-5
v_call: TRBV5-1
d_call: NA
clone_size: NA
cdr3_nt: TGCGCCAGCAGCTTATCGGGGGAACGACAAGAGACCCAGTACTTC
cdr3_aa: CASSLSGERQETQYF

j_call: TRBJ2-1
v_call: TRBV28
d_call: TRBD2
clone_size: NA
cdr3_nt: TGTGCCAGCAGCCGCAGGCTAGCGGGAGTAGAGCAGTTCTTC
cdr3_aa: CASSRRLAGVEQFF

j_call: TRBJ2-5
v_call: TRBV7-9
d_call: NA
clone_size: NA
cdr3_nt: TGTGCCAGCAGCTCCCAGGGGACCCAGTACTTC
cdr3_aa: CASSSQGTQYF

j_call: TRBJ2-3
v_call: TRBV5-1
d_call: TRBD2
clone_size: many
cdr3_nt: TGCGCCAGCAGCTTGGAGGCTAGCGGTCCCACAGATACGCAGTATTTT
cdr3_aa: CASSLEASGPTDTQYF